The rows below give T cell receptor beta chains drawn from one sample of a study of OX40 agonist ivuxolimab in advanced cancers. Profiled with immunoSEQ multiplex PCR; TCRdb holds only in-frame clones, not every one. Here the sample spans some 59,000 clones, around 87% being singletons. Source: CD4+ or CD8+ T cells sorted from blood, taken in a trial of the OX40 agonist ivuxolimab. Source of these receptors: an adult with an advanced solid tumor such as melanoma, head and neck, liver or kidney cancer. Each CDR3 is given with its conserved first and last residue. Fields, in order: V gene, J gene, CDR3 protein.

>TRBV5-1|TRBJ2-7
CASSPAGRGSYEQYF
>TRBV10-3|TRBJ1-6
CAISGNGTVNSPLHF
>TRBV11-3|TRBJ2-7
CASSDRRDSHEQYF
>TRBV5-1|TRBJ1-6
CASSLAGQGRSPLHF
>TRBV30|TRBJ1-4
CAWSSTGQATGKLFF
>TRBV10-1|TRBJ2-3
CASSERAADTDTQYF
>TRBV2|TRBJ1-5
CASNPQYSNQPQHF
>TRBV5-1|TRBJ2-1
CASSGPGTSGRAWDEQFF
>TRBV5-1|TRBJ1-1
CASSRQGGGDTEAFF
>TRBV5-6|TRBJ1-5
CASSHSGGQPQHF
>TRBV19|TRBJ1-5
CASKAGGGYYQPQHF
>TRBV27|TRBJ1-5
CASRRDRDSSNQPQHF
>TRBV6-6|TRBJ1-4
CASSYSGGGGEKLFF
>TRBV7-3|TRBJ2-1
CASSLGQYNEQFF
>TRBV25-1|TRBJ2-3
CASSGGAGGTDTQYF
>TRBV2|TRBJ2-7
CASKISYEQYF
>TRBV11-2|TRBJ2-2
CASSSDNTNTGELFF
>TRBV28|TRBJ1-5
CASSPISFDRGGQPQHF
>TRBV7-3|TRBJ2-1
CASSLSNEQFF
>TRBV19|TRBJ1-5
CASSMATGDIQPQHF
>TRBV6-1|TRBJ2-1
CASRAPAEQFF
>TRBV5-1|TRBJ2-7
CASRLDFGGEQYF
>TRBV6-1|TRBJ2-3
CASSRGLGPDTQYF
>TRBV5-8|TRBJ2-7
CASSLGPFSSYEQYF
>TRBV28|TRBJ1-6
CASGGGGSYSPLHF
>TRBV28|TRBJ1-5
CASRWTGLNQPQHF
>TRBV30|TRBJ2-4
CAWSGQGKNIQYF
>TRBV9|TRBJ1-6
CASSVAGFAGFGSPLHF
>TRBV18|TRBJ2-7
CASSPFTGHKSSYEQYF
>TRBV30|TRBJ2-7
CAWSPGLHEQYF
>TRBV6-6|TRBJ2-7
CASNPGGTYEQYF
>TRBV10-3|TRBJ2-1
CAISPAGSSYNEQFF
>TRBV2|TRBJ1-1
CASSEILPDTEAFF
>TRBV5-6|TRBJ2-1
CASSWTPGQMNEQFF
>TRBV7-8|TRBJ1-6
CASSPLGQYNSPLHF
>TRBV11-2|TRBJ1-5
CASSLGPSNQPQHF
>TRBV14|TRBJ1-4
CASSQIGRGRTNEKLFF
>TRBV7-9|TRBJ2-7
CASSLAQLAGGNEQYF
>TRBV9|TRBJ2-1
CASSPRLAGRDEQFF
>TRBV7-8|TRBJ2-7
CASSGTGTGKYEQYF
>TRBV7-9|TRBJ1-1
CASSEQGRTEAFF
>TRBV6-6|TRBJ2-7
CASSYVGGLKEEYF
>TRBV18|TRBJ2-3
CASSSWTSGRATGSTDTQYF
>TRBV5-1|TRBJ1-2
CASSLGGTGSNGYTF
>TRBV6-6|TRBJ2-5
CASSYGQQGLQETQYF
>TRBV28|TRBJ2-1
CASSPRGWGLAGVYFRNEQFF
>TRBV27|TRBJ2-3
CASSFSGRANTQYF
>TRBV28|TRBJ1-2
CASSFWGAGDGYTF
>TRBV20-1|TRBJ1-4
CSASLTKRLFF
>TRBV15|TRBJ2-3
CATSRGGGKWGTDTQYF
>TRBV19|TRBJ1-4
CASSRTGTGGEKLFF
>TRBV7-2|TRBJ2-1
CASSLATHNEQFF
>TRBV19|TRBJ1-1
CASMANRGGTEAFF
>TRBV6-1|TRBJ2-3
CASSAQGDTQYF
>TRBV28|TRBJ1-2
CASLGDRPGYTF
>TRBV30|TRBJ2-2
CAWSVNTGELFF
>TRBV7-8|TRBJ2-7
CASSLAHSSYEQYF
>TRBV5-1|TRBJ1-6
CASSLDRATDSPLHF
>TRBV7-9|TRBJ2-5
CASSLIGNGETQYF